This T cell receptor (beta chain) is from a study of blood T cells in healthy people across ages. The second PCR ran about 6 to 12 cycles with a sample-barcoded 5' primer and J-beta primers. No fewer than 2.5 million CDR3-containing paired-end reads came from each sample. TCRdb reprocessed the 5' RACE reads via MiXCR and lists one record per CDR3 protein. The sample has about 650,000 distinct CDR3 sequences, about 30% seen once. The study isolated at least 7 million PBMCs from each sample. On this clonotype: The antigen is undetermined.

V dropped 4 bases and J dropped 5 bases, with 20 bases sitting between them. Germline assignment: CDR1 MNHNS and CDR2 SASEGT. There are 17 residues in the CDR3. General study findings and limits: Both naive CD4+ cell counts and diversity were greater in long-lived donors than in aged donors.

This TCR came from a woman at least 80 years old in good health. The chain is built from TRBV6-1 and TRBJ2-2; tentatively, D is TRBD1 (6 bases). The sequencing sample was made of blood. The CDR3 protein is CASSGSSPTGSTGELFF. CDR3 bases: TGTGCCAGCAGTGGGAGTAGTCCTACAGGGTCAACCGGGGAGCTGTTTTTT.